This entry lists 3 T cell receptor beta chains sequenced from one sample in a study of T cells after posttransplantation cyclophosphamide. Measured with immunoSEQ multiplex PCR; TCRdb has only the in-frame clones, and not every one. The sample contains about 43,000 clones, about 92% of which appear only once. Cyclophosphamide on days +3 and +4 followed busulfan-fludarabine conditioning and a marrow graft. The material was PBMCs, obtained roughly 59 days after allogeneic stem cell transplant with posttransplant cyclophosphamide. Every receptor here comes from a male patient between 60 and 69 years old who received an allogeneic stem cell transplant from a related donor and was CMV-positive. Some T cells may trace back to the graft donor.

V gene TRBV9 combines with J gene TRBJ1-4; 8 bases map to TRBD1. J gave up 4 bases and V 5 bases, and 4 bases lay outside the gene matches. Germline V gene sequence: CDR1 SGDLS, CDR2 YYNGEE. This CDR3 region has 14 residues. The CDR3 loop reads CASSHGQGNEKLFF. CDR3 bases: TGTGCCAGCAGTCACGGACAGGGTAATGAAAAACTGTTTTTT.

CDR3 loop: CASSLGAGVTDTQYF. The CDR3 region has the DNA TGTGCCAGCAGCTTAGGGGCGGGGGTCACAGATACGCAGTATTTT. The chain carries TRBV11-2 and TRBJ2-3; TRBD2 aligns across 7 bases. CDR3 length: 15 residues. V shed 1 base and J 2 bases; nucleotides not matched to a gene: 3. Looked up from germline, CDR1 is SGHAT and CDR2 is FQNNGV.

The V call is TRBV2, the J call TRBJ1-1; the match to TRBD1 covers 7 bases. The ends lost 7 bases at V and 11 bases at J; junction bases unmatched: 10. The CDR3 sequence is 12 residues long. Germline CDR1 SNHLY, CDR2 FYNNEI. This CDR3 is CASTLGQAEAFF. The DNA for the CDR3 is TGTGCCAGCACTCTTGGACAGGCCGAGGCTTTCTTT.